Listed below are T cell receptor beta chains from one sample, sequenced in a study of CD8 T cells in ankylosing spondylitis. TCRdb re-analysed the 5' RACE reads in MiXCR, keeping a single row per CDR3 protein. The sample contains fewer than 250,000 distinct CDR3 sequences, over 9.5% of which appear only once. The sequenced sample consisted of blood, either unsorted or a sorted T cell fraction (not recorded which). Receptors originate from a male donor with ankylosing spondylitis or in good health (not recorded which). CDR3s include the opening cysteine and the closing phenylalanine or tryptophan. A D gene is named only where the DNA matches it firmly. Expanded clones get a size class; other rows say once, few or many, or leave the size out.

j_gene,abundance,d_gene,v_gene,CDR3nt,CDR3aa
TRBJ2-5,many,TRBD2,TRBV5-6,TGTGCCAGCAGCTTGGCCCCAGCGGGGGGGAGGGAGACCCAGTACTTC,CASSLAPAGGRETQYF
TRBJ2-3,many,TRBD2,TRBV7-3,TGTGCCAGCAGCCCCGGTGGTAGCGGGCATGATACGCAGTATTTT,CASSPGGSGHDTQYF
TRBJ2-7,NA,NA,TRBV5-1,TGCGCCAGCAGCCCTCGGGACGGGAGCTCCTACGAGCAGTACTTC,CASSPRDGSSYEQYF
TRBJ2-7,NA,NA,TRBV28,TGTGCCAGCTCAAAGGGGCACTACGAGCAGTACTTC,CASSKGHYEQYF
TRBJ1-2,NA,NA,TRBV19,TGTGCCAGTAGTATAGGGACAGCAGCTAACTATGGCTACACCTTC,CASSIGTAANYGYTF
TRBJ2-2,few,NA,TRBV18,TGTGCCAGCTCACCACTGGCCAGGGCAGGAGTGACCGGGGAGCTGTTTTTT,CASSPLARAGVTGELFF
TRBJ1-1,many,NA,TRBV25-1,TGTGCCAGCAGTGAGTGGGGTGAAGCTTTCTTT,CASSEWGEAFF
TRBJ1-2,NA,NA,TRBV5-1,TGCGCCAGCAGCTTGGGGGCAGGGAGGACGGCTAACTATGGCTACACCTTC,CASSLGAGRTANYGYTF
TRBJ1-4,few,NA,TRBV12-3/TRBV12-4,TGTGCCAGCAGTTTAGTCCCAGGCCGCTCCGAAAAACTGTTTTTT,CASSLVPGRSEKLFF
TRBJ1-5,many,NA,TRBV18,TGTGCCAGCCATGACAGCCCAAATCAGCCCCAGCATTTT,CASHDSPNQPQHF
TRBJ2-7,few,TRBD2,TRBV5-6,TGTGCCAGCGACGGGGGGACCTCCTACGAGCAGTACTTC,CASDGGTSYEQYF
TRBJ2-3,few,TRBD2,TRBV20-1,TGCAGTGCTAGCCTAGCGGGGGGGCCTCGGACGCAGTATTTT,CSASLAGGPRTQYF
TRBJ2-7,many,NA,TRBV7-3,TGTGCCAGCAGCCGTCTTGGAGGATTGGAACAGTACTTC,CASSRLGGLEQYF
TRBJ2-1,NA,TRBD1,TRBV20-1,TGCAGTGCTAGGGGCCCGGTAGGGGGCTTCTACAATGAGCAGTTCTTC,CSARGPVGGFYNEQFF
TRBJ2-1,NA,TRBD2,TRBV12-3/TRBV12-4,TGTGCCAGCAGCCCCCTGGGCGGGGGGGTCAATGAGCAGTTCTTC,CASSPLGGGVNEQFF
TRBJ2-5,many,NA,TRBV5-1,TGCGCCAGCAGCTTAGGCCTCCAGCAGACCCAGTACTTC,CASSLGLQQTQYF
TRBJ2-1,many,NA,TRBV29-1,TGCAGCGCTGGGTCGCAGGGGGGCAATGAGCAGTTCTTC,CSAGSQGGNEQFF
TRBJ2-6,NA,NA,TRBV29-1,TGCAGCGTTGATGGGGGGAGGCCTGGGGCCAACGTCCTGACTTTC,CSVDGGRPGANVLTF
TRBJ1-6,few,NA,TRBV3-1,TGTGCCAGCAGCCTCGCCCCGGGCGGGGATGATTCACCCCTCCACTTT,CASSLAPGGDDSPLHF